Following are 25 T cell receptor beta chains from one sample sequenced in a study of technical replicates of blood from four donors. Profiling relied on immunoSEQ multiplex PCR, and the TCRdb table lists in-frame clones only, not all of them. Among 79,000 or so clones listed, about 91% were seen once. The sample was T cells isolated from PBMCs. The receptors originated from a human donor in good health.

This chain uses TRBV4-1 with TRBJ2-5; D is uncertain. From germline, CDR1 is MGHRA and CDR2 YSYEKL. Deletions cut 3 bases from V and 4 bases from J, with 18 bases between. There are 16 residues in the CDR3. CDR3 DNA sequence: TGCGCCAGCAGCCATGAACACCCAGCGCTCCGAGAGACCCAGTACTTC. Amino acids: CASSHEHPALRETQYF.

The chain joins TRBV9 to TRBJ1-6; 7 bases map to TRBD1. V lost 5 bases to trimming and J lost 0 bases; unmatched junction nucleotides: 5. The CDR3 totals 16 residues. Germline V CDR1 and CDR2: SGDLS, YYNGEE. CDR3 amino acids: CASRPGQSSYNSPLHF. Written as DNA, the CDR3 is TGTGCCAGCAGACCGGGACAGAGCTCCTATAATTCACCCCTCCACTTT.

The chain is built from TRBV18 and TRBJ2-1; 7 positions match TRBD2. The length of the CDR3 is 15 residues. V lost 3 bases, J lost 0 bases, and 2 bases stayed unmatched. The germline CDR1 and CDR2 sequences are KGHSH and LQKENI. The CDR3 bases are TGTGCCAGCTCACCCTCGGGGGGCTCCTACAATGAGCAGTTCTTC. Protein: CASSPSGGSYNEQFF.

V is TRBV15 and J is TRBJ2-1; D not certain. The V gene's germline CDR1 is LNHNV and CDR2 YYDKDF (reference sequence). V gave up 0 bases and J gave up 0 bases, with 12 bases separating them. The CDR3 has 17 residues. The CDR3: CATSRDSQVSSYNEQFF. As DNA, the CDR3 is TGTGCCACCAGCAGAGATAGCCAAGTAAGCTCCTACAATGAGCAGTTCTTC.

V is TRBV5-1 and J is TRBJ1-5, with a tentative D call TRBD1 (5 bases). CDR1 and CDR2 from the germline V gene are SGHRS and YFSETQ. This CDR3 has 14 residues. The V and J ends lost 0 bases and 7 bases respectively, with 11 bases between them. The CDR3 reads CASSLGQGAQPQHF. CDR3 in DNA: TGCGCCAGCAGCTTGGGGCAGGGCGCGCAGCCCCAGCATTTT.

This sequence joins TRBV7-8 and TRBJ1-5, with D perhaps TRBD1 (6 bases). This CDR3 is 17 amino acids long. V dropped 5 bases and J dropped 5 bases, with 22 bases sitting between them. In germline, CDR1 is SGHVS, CDR2 FQNEAQ. The CDR3 spells CASSPMPGHNPYQPQHF. The CDR3 DNA is TGTGCCAGCAGCCCCATGCCGGGACACAATCCCTATCAGCCCCAGCATTTT.

The chain recombines TRBV5-1 with TRBJ2-7; TRBD1 might be the D (6 bases). The CDR3 spans 16 residues. From germline, CDR1 is SGHRS and CDR2 YFSETQ. V lost 1 base to trimming and J lost 1 base, with 15 bases between them. This CDR3 is CASSLKRTGFSYEQYF. The CDR3 DNA is TGCGCCAGCAGCTTGAAGCGAACAGGGTTTTCCTACGAGCAGTACTTC.

The chain combines TRBV5-6 with TRBJ2-5; maybe TRBD2 (6 bases). Trimming removed 0 bases at V and 2 bases at J, with 11 bases between. Germline lookup yields CDR1 SGHDT and CDR2 YYEEEE. CDR3 length equals 15 residues. The CDR3 sequence: CASSLVGTRQETQYF. In nucleotides, the CDR3 is TGTGCCAGCAGCTTGGTCGGGACTCGTCAAGAGACCCAGTACTTC.

As DNA, the CDR3 is TGTGCCAGCAGTTACGCGAGGCATAGCAATCAGCCCCAGCATTTT. Protein: CASSYARHSNQPQHF. The chain joins TRBV6-5 to TRBJ1-5; D not certain. Between the trimmed V and J ends, which lost 2 bases and 0 bases, there was a span of 8 bases. Germline V gene lookup returns CDR1 MNHEY and CDR2 SVGAGI. The CDR3 covers 15 residues.

The chain carries TRBV7-2 and TRBJ2-1, with TRBD2 matching over 7 bases. Germline V gene sequence: CDR1 SGHTA, CDR2 FQGNSA. The V and J ends lost 5 bases and 9 bases, in that order; junction bases with no gene match: 13. The CDR3 spans 15 residues. CDR3 nucleotide sequence: TGTGCCAGCAGCCCGGGACTAATGTATTCGAGTGAGCAGTTCTTC. As protein: CASSPGLMYSSEQFF.

This chain links TRBV19 with TRBJ1-5, with a possible D match to TRBD1 (5 bases). The CDR3 contains 16 residues. The germline V gene encodes CDR1 LNHDA and CDR2 SQIVND (reference sequence). The V end lost 5 bases, the J end lost 4 bases, and 18 bases lay between the germline ends. CDR3 nucleotide sequence: TGTGCCAGTAGTCAGGGTTTTCGGTCGAGAAATCAGCCCCAGCATTTT. The encoded protein is CASSQGFRSRNQPQHF.

As DNA, the CDR3 is TGTGCCACCAGCAGGGGGGACAGGCGTGCAACTAATGAAAAACTGTTTTTT. Protein sequence: CATSRGDRRATNEKLFF. The genes are TRBV15 and TRBJ1-4; 8 bases match TRBD1. This CDR3 has 17 residues. Per the germline V gene, CDR1 is LNHNV and CDR2 is YYDKDF (reference sequence). After removal of 3 bases from V and 0 bases from J, the junction contained 6 bases not matched to a gene. Variable domain in full (rest from reference TRBV15 and TRBJ1-4): DAMVIQNPRYQVTQFGKPVTLSCSQTLNHNVMYWYQQKSSQAPKLLFHYYDKDFNNEADTPDNFQSRRPNTSFCFLDIRSPGLGDTAMYLCATSRGDRRATNEKLFFGSGTQLSVL.

This clone appeared once. The chain joins TRBV18 to TRBJ2-7, with 8 bases aligning to TRBD1. This CDR3 contains 13 residues. Germline-derived CDR1 and CDR2 are KGHSH and LQKENI. V gave up 6 bases and J gave up 5 bases; unmatched junction bases: 6. The CDR3 here is CASSPDRGNEQYF. The CDR3 coding sequence is TGTGCCAGCTCCCCCGACAGGGGCAACGAGCAGTACTTC.

The rearrangement uses TRBV5-6 and TRBJ2-3; possibly TRBD1 for D (6 bases). Germline CDR1 reads SGHDT; CDR2 reads YYEEEE. The V and J ends lost 4 bases and 2 bases respectively, with 20 bases between them. The length of the CDR3 is 17 residues. The CDR3 DNA sequence: TGTGCCAGCAGCATGCAGGGGCCGCGACTAATCACAGATACGCAGTATTTT. Translation: CASSMQGPRLITDTQYF.

This chain connects TRBV7-9 to TRBJ1-1; maybe TRBD1 (5 bases). Trimming left V 5 bases short and J 10 bases short, with 14 bases between. The germline V gene encodes CDR1 SEHNR and CDR2 FQNEAQ (reference sequence). CDR3 size: 12 residues. CDR3 in amino acids: CASSRDLLIAFF. The CDR3, as DNA: TGTGCCAGCAGCCGGGACTTGTTGATAGCTTTCTTT.

The V and J genes are TRBV5-1 and TRBJ2-1; weak D call: TRBD2 (6 bases). Germline values: CDR1 SGHRS, CDR2 YFSETQ. V was clipped by 1 base and J by 2 bases, with 13 bases between them. This CDR3 is built from 16 residues. CDR3 DNA: TGCGCCAGCAGCTTGCGGGACCGCGGGGCCTACAATGAGCAGTTCTTC. Its protein is CASSLRDRGAYNEQFF.

This sequence joins TRBV13 and TRBJ2-7; D gene unclear. There are 11 residues in the CDR3. Trimming took off 5 bases at V and 4 bases at J, with 6 bases between the two ends. Germline assignment: CDR1 PRHDT and CDR2 FYEKMQ (reference sequence). CDR3 protein: CASSLRYEQYF. CDR3 DNA: TGTGCCAGCAGCCTTCGTTACGAGCAGTACTTC. Full variable domain (missing parts from reference TRBV13 and TRBJ2-7): AAGVIQSPRHLIKEKRETATLKCYPIPRHDTVYWYQQGPGQDPQFLISFYEKMQSDKGSIPDRFSAQQFSDYHSELNMSSLELGDSALYFCASSLRYEQYFGPGTRLTVT.

The J gene is TRBJ2-5, the V gene TRBV5-1, with D perhaps matching TRBD1 (6 bases). The V end was cut by 0 bases, the J end by 0 bases, with 9 bases between. This CDR3 contains 15 residues. Germline CDR1 SGHRS, CDR2 YFSETQ. The CDR3 sequence: CASSLAGQHQETQYF. The CDR3 bases are TGCGCCAGCAGCTTGGCCGGACAGCACCAAGAGACCCAGTACTTC.

J is TRBJ2-7 and V is TRBV9; D gene ambiguous. Germline values: CDR1 SGDLS, CDR2 YYNGEE. There are 13 residues in the CDR3. V dropped 1 base and J dropped 3 bases, with 8 bases sitting between them. The CDR3 loop reads CASSVSQNYEQYF. The CDR3 nucleotides are TGTGCCAGCAGCGTATCGCAGAACTACGAGCAGTACTTC. Looking up the rest from reference TRBV9 and TRBJ2-7 gives the full variable domain: DSGVTQTPKHLITATGQRVTLRCSPRSGDLSVYWYQQSLDQGLQFLIQYYNGEERAKGNILERFSAQQFPDLHSELNLSSLELGDSALYFCASSVSQNYEQYFGPGTRLTVT.

The gene calls are TRBV27 and TRBJ2-7; 10 positions match TRBD2. Germline CDR1 reads MNHEY; CDR2 reads SMNVEV (reference sequence). V shed 7 bases, J shed 4 bases, and the junction held 10 bases outside the gene matches. The CDR3 is made up of 15 amino acids. CDR3 amino acids: CASTKVASGSYEQYF. The CDR3 bases are TGTGCCAGCACCAAGGTCGCTAGCGGGAGTTACGAGCAGTACTTC.

The chain employs TRBV28 and TRBJ2-3; 10 bases map to TRBD2. Germline lookup yields CDR1 MDHEN and CDR2 SYDVKM. Germline trimming cut 6 bases from V and 2 bases from J; bases unmatched to any gene: 5. The CDR3 is 15 residues long. The CDR3 DNA reads TGTGCCAGCAGCGCTAGCGGGAGATACACAGATACGCAGTATTTT. Amino acids: CASSASGRYTDTQYF.

This chain joins TRBV20-1 and TRBJ2-1; D remains unclear. Between the trimmed V and J ends, which lost 5 bases and 4 bases, there was a span of 3 bases. Germline loops: CDR1 DFQATT, CDR2 SNEGSKA (reference sequence). The CDR3 runs 10 residues. CDR3 in DNA: TGCAGTGCTCCTTACAATGAGCAGTTCTTC. It codes for CSAPYNEQFF.

The V call is TRBV7-8, the J call TRBJ2-1; 9 bases align to TRBD2. This CDR3 is built from 16 residues. V lost 1 base to trimming and J lost 4 bases; unmatched junction nucleotides: 5. The germline V gene encodes CDR1 SGHVS and CDR2 FQNEAQ. This CDR3 is CASSLGRSGRYNEQFF. The CDR3 bases are TGTGCCAGCAGCTTAGGTCGGAGCGGGAGGTACAATGAGCAGTTCTTC.

The chain has TRBV5-1 and TRBJ1-1; TRBD1 might be the D (5 bases). V lost 6 bases and J 2 bases, leaving 23 bases between the germline ends. The CDR3 consists of 17 residues. Germline V gene data show CDR1 as SGHRS and CDR2 as YFSETQ. As DNA, the CDR3 is TGCGCCAGCATACTAGTTGTTTGGGAGGGGTTAAACACTGAAGCTTTCTTT. Its translation: CASILVVWEGLNTEAFF.

The chain employs TRBV27 and TRBJ2-3, with a tentative D call TRBD2 (6 bases). This CDR3 has 17 residues. V was pared by 7 bases and J by 4 bases, with 24 bases between. Germline CDR1 MNHEY, CDR2 SMNVEV (reference sequence). The CDR3 DNA is TGTGCCAGCATTGGGGGGATGAGTGTATTGGGAGCAGATACGCAGTATTTT. Translated: CASIGGMSVLGADTQYF.